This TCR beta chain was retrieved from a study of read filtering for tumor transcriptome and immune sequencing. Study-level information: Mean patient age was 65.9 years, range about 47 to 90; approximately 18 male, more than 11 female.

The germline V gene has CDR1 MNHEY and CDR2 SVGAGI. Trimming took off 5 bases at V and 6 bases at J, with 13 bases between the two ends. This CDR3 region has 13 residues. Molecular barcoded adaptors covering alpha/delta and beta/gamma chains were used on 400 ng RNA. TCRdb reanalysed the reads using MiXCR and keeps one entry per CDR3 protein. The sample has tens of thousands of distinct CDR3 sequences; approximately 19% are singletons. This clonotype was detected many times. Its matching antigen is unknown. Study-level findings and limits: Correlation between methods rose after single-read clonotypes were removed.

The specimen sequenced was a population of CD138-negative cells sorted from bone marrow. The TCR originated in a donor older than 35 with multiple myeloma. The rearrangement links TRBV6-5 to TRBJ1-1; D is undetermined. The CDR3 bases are TGTGCCAGCAGTCACCTGGACGGAGCTGAAGCTTTCTTT. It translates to CASSHLDGAEAFF.